This TCR beta chain was retrieved from a study of OX40 agonist ivuxolimab in advanced cancers. A single count supports this clone. Profiling relied on immunoSEQ multiplex PCR, and the TCRdb table lists in-frame clones only, not all of them. Among 53,000 or so clones listed, about 82% were seen once. Losses at the gene ends were 4 bases for V and 9 bases for J; bases not matched to a gene: 5. Germline CDR1 SGHTA, CDR2 FQGTGA. The CDR3 totals 14 residues. Sequencing was performed on CD4+ or CD8+ T cells sorted from blood, taken in a trial of the OX40 agonist ivuxolimab. This clonotype was obtained from an adult with an advanced solid tumor such as melanoma, head and neck, liver or kidney cancer. The chain employs TRBV7-3 and TRBJ2-2; TRBD2 agrees at 10 bases. The CDR3 DNA reads TGTGCCAGCAGCTCAGCGGGGGGGCTGAGGGAGCTGTTTTTT. Its translation is CASSSAGGLRELFF.